The 21 T cell receptor beta chains below come from one sample, sequenced in a study of T cells in Graves' hyperthyroidism and ophthalmopathy. Amplification targeted TCR beta CDR3 regions from RNA transcripts. The primer set for the first-round RT-PCR of the TCR CDR3 was HTBI. MiXCR, applied by TCRdb to the multiplex PCR reads, yields one record per CDR3 protein. The sample lists approximately 510,000 distinct CDR3 sequences; about 46% were seen once. The sequenced material came from peripheral blood or thyroid tissue (not recorded which). These receptors all stem from an adult woman with Graves' disease, either hyperthyroidism or ophthalmopathy (not recorded which).

The chain employs TRBV28 and TRBJ1-5; maybe TRBD1 (5 bases). V dropped 3 bases and J dropped 4 bases, with 10 bases sitting between them. The germline V gene encodes CDR1 MDHEN and CDR2 SYDVKM. This CDR3 has 14 residues. The CDR3 reads CASSFQGLNQPQHF. The CDR3 nucleotides are TGTGCCAGCAGTTTCCAGGGCTTGAATCAGCCCCAGCATTTT.

The rearrangement joins TRBV6-1 to TRBJ1-6, with D unresolved. Germline assignment: CDR1 MNHNS and CDR2 SASEGT. Deletions cut 4 bases from V and 7 bases from J, with 14 bases between. There are 15 residues in the CDR3. CDR3 sequence (DNA): TGTGCCAGCAGTGCCCGCCGGGCGACAAATTCACCCCTCCACTTT. Residues: CASSARRATNSPLHF.

The J gene is TRBJ2-7, the V gene TRBV7-2, with a weak D call TRBD2 (7 bases). The V and J ends lost 5 bases and 4 bases respectively, with 15 bases between them. The CDR3 spans 14 residues. Germline CDR1 SGHTA, CDR2 FQGNSA. The CDR3 bases are TGTGCCAGCAGCCGGCGGGGAGGGGGGTACGAGCAGTACTTC. Protein: CASSRRGGGYEQYF.

Ten or more counts support this clonotype. This chain uses TRBV28 with TRBJ1-5; 9 bases map to TRBD1. V lost 7 bases and J lost 5; bases outside the gene matches: 9. This CDR3 is 15 amino acids long. From germline, CDR1 is MDHEN and CDR2 SYDVKM. The CDR3 here is CASIPDRGKDQPQHF. In nucleotides, the CDR3 is TGTGCCAGCATACCGGACAGGGGCAAGGATCAGCCCCAGCATTTT.

This clonotype was seen more than once but under ten times. V gene TRBV29-1 combines with J gene TRBJ2-7; D may be TRBD2 (5 bases). CDR3 length equals 14 residues. Germline assignment: CDR1 SQVTM and CDR2 ANQGSEA. V was trimmed by 0 bases and J by 4 bases, leaving 13 bases between them. For the CDR3, the DNA is TGCAGCGTTGAAGATTGGGCGGCGGGTTACGAGCAGTACTTC. It specifies CSVEDWAAGYEQYF.

This clonotype was found many times. The gene calls are TRBV12-3 or TRBV12-4 and TRBJ2-5; 8 bases agree with TRBD1. Unmatched junction bases numbered 7, after V lost 0 bases and J lost 1 base. There are 17 residues in the CDR3. The CDR3 loop is CASSLALTGGSQETQYF. CDR3 nucleotides: TGTGCCAGCAGTTTAGCGTTAACAGGGGGATCCCAAGAGACCCAGTACTTC.

The chain joins TRBV10-3 to TRBJ1-5; 8 bases fit TRBD1. The CDR3 extends over 14 amino acids. Germline CDR1 reads ENHRY; CDR2 reads SYGVKD. V was clipped by 6 bases and J by 7 bases; unmatched bases: 8. CDR3 DNA sequence: TGTGCCATCAGCAATGACAGGGGATTGCAGCCCCAGCATTTT. Translation gives CAISNDRGLQPQHF.

This chain joins TRBV7-3 and TRBJ2-2; 11 positions match TRBD2. The V gene end was trimmed by 3 bases and the J gene end by 0 bases; junction bases not matched to a gene: 3. Germline CDR1 reads SGHTA; CDR2 reads FQGTGA. The CDR3 is 17 residues long. CDR3 DNA sequence: TGTGCCAGCAGCTTGACTAGCGGGACCGCGAACACCGGGGAGCTGTTTTTT. Residues: CASSLTSGTANTGELFF.

This clonotype was found once. The chain has TRBV5-4 and TRBJ1-6, with D perhaps TRBD1 (5 bases). Germline V gives CDR1 SGHNT, CDR2 YYREEE (reference sequence). The CDR3 has 13 residues. The V end was cut by 5 bases, the J end by 9 bases, with 12 bases between. CDR3 bases: TGTGCCAGCAGTGGGTCCGGGGGTTCACCCCTCCACTTT. It codes for CASSGSGGSPLHF.

This clonotype was seen more than once but under ten times. V and J are TRBV2 and TRBJ2-3, with 12 positions matching TRBD2. CDR1 and CDR2 from the germline V gene are SNHLY and FYNNEI. V gave up 7 bases and J gave up 5 bases; unmatched junction bases: 10. The CDR3 runs to 16 residues. The CDR3 is CASTAMTSGRRDTQYF. The CDR3 nucleotides are TGTGCCAGCACAGCGATGACTAGCGGGAGAAGAGATACGCAGTATTTT.

This chain connects TRBV29-1 to TRBJ2-7; 8 bases map to TRBD1. The CDR3 runs 13 residues. The trim removed 8 bases at V and 5 bases at J, leaving 11 bases unmatched. Germline V gene lookup returns CDR1 SQVTM and CDR2 ANQGSEA. CDR3 nucleotide sequence: TGCAGCTTCCTGGACAGGGATCGCAACGAGCAGTACTTC. It yields the protein CSFLDRDRNEQYF.

This clonotype was found many times. The chain recombines TRBV7-9 with TRBJ1-3; D is ambiguous. V was shortened by 5 bases and J by 2 bases, with 7 bases between the two germline ends. The CDR3 runs to 13 residues. Germline CDR1 reads SEHNR; CDR2 reads FQNEAQ (reference sequence). CDR3 in DNA: TGTGCCAGCAGCACCCGGCCTGGAAACACCATATATTTT. It is translated as CASSTRPGNTIYF.

This chain links TRBV20-1 with TRBJ1-5; D unclear. This CDR3 has 11 amino acids. The V and J ends lost 3 bases and 4 bases respectively, with 4 bases between them. CDR1 DFQATT and CDR2 SNEGSKA come from the germline V gene (reference sequence). The CDR3 sequence is CSASVNQPQHF. CDR3 coding DNA: TGCAGTGCTAGTGTTAATCAGCCCCAGCATTTT.

This clonotype was seen at least ten times. V is TRBV2 and J is TRBJ2-2, with 9 bases aligning to TRBD2. The CDR3 totals 15 residues. J lost 6 bases, V lost 4 bases, and 6 bases had no gene match. CDR1 and CDR2 from the germline V gene are SNHLY and FYNNEI. Here the CDR3 reads CASSGSGSGAGELFF. The CDR3 bases are TGTGCCAGCAGTGGTAGCGGGAGCGGAGCCGGGGAGCTGTTTTTT.

This clonotype was picked up many times. The V gene is TRBV12-3 or TRBV12-4, the J gene TRBJ1-2, with TRBD1 as a possible D gene (5 bases). The CDR3 loop spans 13 amino acids. Trimming removed 3 bases from V and 4 bases from J, with 9 bases in between. The CDR3 DNA follows: TGTGCCAGCAGTTTTGGGGGGACCTATGGCTACACCTTC. Amino acids: CASSFGGTYGYTF.

The V call is TRBV2, the J call TRBJ2-6; D is ambiguous. CDR1 is SNHLY, CDR2 FYNNEI, per germline. V lost 1 base and J lost 15, with 4 bases in between. The CDR3 has 10 residues. DNA of the CDR3: TGTGCCAGCAGTGAAGAGGACCTGACTTTC. This sequence encodes CASSEEDLTF.

This CDR3 is CASRRGQNANYGYTF. CDR3 nucleotide sequence: TGTGCCAGCAGACGGGGACAGAACGCTAACTATGGCTACACCTTC. The chain couples TRBV2 to TRBJ1-2, with 7 nucleotides matching TRBD1. The CDR3 covers 15 residues. CDR1 and CDR2 (germline): SNHLY, FYNNEI. Germline trimming cut 6 bases from V and 0 bases from J; bases unmatched to any gene: 7. The full variable domain, in which reference TRBV2 and TRBJ1-2 provide the parts outside the CDR3, is EPEVTQTPSHQVTQMGQEVILRCVPISNHLYFYWYRQILGQKVEFLVSFYNNEISEKSEIFDDQFSVERPDGSNFTLKIRSTKLEDSAMYFCASRRGQNANYGYTFGSGTRLTVV.

The rearrangement joins TRBV25-1 to TRBJ1-1; maybe TRBD1 (6 bases). V gave up 3 bases and J gave up 4 bases, with 9 bases separating them. The CDR3 sequence is 13 residues long. Germline V lookup: CDR1 MGHDK, CDR2 SYGVNS. CDR3 sequence (DNA): TGTGCCAGCAGTGACCAGGGGTTCACTGAAGCTTTCTTT. Protein sequence: CASSDQGFTEAFF.

This clonotype has a handful of counts. This chain joins TRBV29-1 and TRBJ2-7; D is undetermined. With 3 bases removed from V and 9 bases from J, the gap between germline ends came to 3 bases. Germline values: CDR1 SQVTM, CDR2 ANQGSEA. The CDR3 is 8 residues long. In DNA form, the CDR3 reads TGCAGCGTTGAGGGGCAGTACTTC. Translation: CSVEGQYF.

This clonotype was observed a handful of times. The chain recombines TRBV6-5 with TRBJ2-7; 8 bases match TRBD1. The germline V gene encodes CDR1 MNHEY and CDR2 SVGAGI. Losses at the gene ends were 7 bases for V and 6 bases for J; bases not matched to a gene: 8. The length of the CDR3 is 13 residues. Here the CDR3 DNA reads TGTGCCAGCACCACCACAGGGGGTGCCGAGCAGTACTTC. Translation gives CASTTTGGAEQYF.

The V gene is TRBV20-1, the J gene TRBJ1-5; TRBD1 aligns across 7 bases. The trim removed 2 bases at V and 4 bases at J, leaving 5 bases unmatched. This CDR3 spans 14 amino acids. Germline CDR1 and CDR2: DFQATT and SNEGSKA (reference sequence). The CDR3 DNA sequence: TGCAGTGCTAGAAGGGGGCAGGAGAATCAGCCCCAGCATTTT. This gives the protein CSARRGQENQPQHF.